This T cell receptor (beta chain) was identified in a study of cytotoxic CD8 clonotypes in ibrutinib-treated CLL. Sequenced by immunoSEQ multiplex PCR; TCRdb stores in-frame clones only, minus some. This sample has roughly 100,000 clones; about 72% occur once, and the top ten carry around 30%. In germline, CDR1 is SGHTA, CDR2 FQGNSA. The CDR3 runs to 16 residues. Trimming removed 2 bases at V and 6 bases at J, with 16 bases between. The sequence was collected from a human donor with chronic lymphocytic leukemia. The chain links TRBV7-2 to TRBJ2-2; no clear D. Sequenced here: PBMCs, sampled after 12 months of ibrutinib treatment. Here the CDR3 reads CASSLKTSSRSGELFF. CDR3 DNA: TGTGCCAGCAGCTTAAAGACCTCTAGTCGTTCCGGGGAGCTGTTTTTT.